These 32 T cell receptor beta chains came from one sample sequenced in a study of blood T cell repertoires in COVID-19. The table came from immunoSEQ multiplex PCR; TCRdb's copy has only in-frame clones and leaves some out. The data contain approximately 170,000 clones, approximately 83% of them singletons. The sample was peripheral blood. These receptors came from a man over 45 with active or convalescent COVID-19.

The chain recombines TRBV5-4 with TRBJ1-4; no clear D. Germline CDR1 reads SGHNT; CDR2 reads YYREEE (reference sequence). There are 16 residues in the CDR3. V gave up 1 base and J gave up 0 bases, with 10 bases separating them. The CDR3 DNA follows: TGTGCCAGCAGCTTGTTTCCAGTTGCAACTAATGAAAAACTGTTTTTT. This gives the protein CASSLFPVATNEKLFF.

This clone was seen only once. This chain connects TRBV5-6 to TRBJ2-3; no definite D call. Germline CDR1 is SGHDT and CDR2 is YYEEEE. With 3 bases removed from V and 2 bases from J, the gap between germline ends came to 13 bases. CDR3 length equals 15 residues. The CDR3 protein is CASSSLDKNTDTQYF. Written as DNA, the CDR3 is TGTGCCAGCAGCTCCTTAGACAAGAACACAGATACGCAGTATTTT.

This clone was observed a single time. The V call is TRBV12-5, the J call TRBJ2-2, with D perhaps TRBD1 (6 bases). The germline gives CDR1 LGHNT, CDR2 FRNRAP. V lost 1 base, J lost 4 bases, and 7 bases lay in between. This CDR3 is built from 14 residues. This CDR3 reads CASGLGGPTGELFF. CDR3 nucleotide sequence: TGTGCTAGTGGTTTGGGGGGGCCCACCGGGGAGCTGTTTTTT.

This clone was picked up one time. This chain uses TRBV6-6 with TRBJ1-5; D perhaps matches TRBD1 (5 bases). Germline loops: CDR1 MNHNY, CDR2 SVGAGI (reference sequence). The V and J ends lost 5 bases and 0 bases respectively, with 14 bases between them. CDR3 length equals 16 residues. CDR3 sequence (DNA): TGTGCCAGCAGTCTAACAGGAATTAATAGCAATCAGCCCCAGCATTTT. This encodes CASSLTGINSNQPQHF.

Here the CDR3 DNA reads TGTGCTAGTGGTTTGGCCAGGACTAGCGGGGGGGCGGGCTCCTACAATGAGCAGTTCTTC. Protein product: CASGLARTSGGAGSYNEQFF. The chain carries TRBV12-5 and TRBJ2-1; 15 nucleotides match TRBD2. This CDR3 spans 20 amino acids. The J segment lost 0 bases and the V segment lost 1 base, leaving 7 bases of the junction unmatched. The V gene's germline CDR1 is LGHNT and CDR2 FRNRAP.

This clone was seen a few times. The chain uses TRBV4-2 and TRBJ2-1; no reliable D call. V gave up 0 bases and J gave up 11 bases, with 8 bases separating them. CDR1 LGHNA and CDR2 YNFKEQ come from the germline V gene. CDR3 size: 12 residues. DNA for the CDR3: TGTGCCAGCAGCCAAGATCGAGAACAGCAGTTCTTC. Encoded protein: CASSQDREQQFF.

J is TRBJ1-4 and V is TRBV10-1; a weak D match, TRBD1 (5 bases). This CDR3 has 15 residues. Germline loops: CDR1 WNHNN, CDR2 SYGVQD (reference sequence). V was clipped by 2 bases and J by 1 base, with 8 bases between them. CDR3 sequence (DNA): TGCGCCAGCAGTGAGCTCAGGGTAACTAATGAAAAACTGTTTTTT. This sequence encodes CASSELRVTNEKLFF.

This clone showed up just a few times. V gene TRBV30 combines with J gene TRBJ1-5; TRBD1 agrees at 9 bases. The CDR3 contains 13 residues. J gave up 6 bases and V 5 bases, and 5 bases lay outside the gene matches. Germline-derived CDR1 and CDR2 are GTSNPN and SVGIG (reference sequence). CDR3 sequence: CAWQDRGGQPQHF. CDR3 DNA: TGTGCCTGGCAGGACAGGGGCGGTCAGCCCCAGCATTTT. Drawing the rest from reference TRBV30 and TRBJ1-5, the complete variable domain is SQTIHQWPATLVQPVGSPLSLECTVEGTSNPNLYWYRQAAGRGLQLLFYSVGIGQISSEVPQNLSASRPQDRQFILSSKKLLLSDSGFYLCAWQDRGGQPQHFGDGTRLSIL.

The CDR3 DNA reads TGTGCCATCGGAGGTGTGGGGGGGTCCTACGAGCAGTACTTC. As protein: CAIGGVGGSYEQYF. The rearrangement uses TRBV10-3 and TRBJ2-7; 7 bases agree with TRBD2. Trimming took 8 bases from V and 1 from J; bases not matched to a gene: 8. There are 14 residues in the CDR3. The germline CDR1 and CDR2 sequences are ENHRY and SYGVKD.

This clone was observed once. The chain employs TRBV9 and TRBJ2-1; 8 bases match TRBD2. Germline V gene lookup returns CDR1 SGDLS and CDR2 YYNGEE. The V segment lost 0 bases and the J segment 0 bases; nucleotides outside the gene matches: 5. CDR3 length: 17 amino acids. The CDR3 sequence is CASSVGTGGDSYNEQFF. The CDR3 DNA is TGTGCCAGCAGCGTAGGGACGGGGGGGGACTCCTACAATGAGCAGTTCTTC.

In DNA form, the CDR3 reads TGTGCCAGTAGTATCTCGACAGGGTCGAGCAATCAGCCCCAGCATTTT. This codes for CASSISTGSSNQPQHF. The chain recombines TRBV19 with TRBJ1-5, with TRBD1 identical over 7 bases. The CDR3 has 16 amino acids. J was trimmed by 1 base and V by 3 bases; bases with no gene match: 6. Germline loops: CDR1 LNHDA, CDR2 SQIVND (reference sequence).

The CDR3 here is CASSVAELFHRGPNYGYTF. The CDR3 nucleotides are TGTGCCAGCAGCGTAGCTGAATTGTTCCACAGGGGTCCTAACTATGGCTACACCTTC. The chain employs TRBV9 and TRBJ1-2; 7 bases are a match to TRBD1. The J segment lost 0 bases and the V segment lost 0 bases, leaving 14 bases of the junction unmatched. This CDR3 has 19 amino acids. Germline V CDR1 and CDR2: SGDLS, YYNGEE.

This clone occurred once. The chain combines TRBV2 with TRBJ1-2, with TRBD1 as a possible D gene (6 bases). Germline V gene sequence: CDR1 SNHLY, CDR2 FYNNEI. V was trimmed by 2 bases and J by 4 bases, leaving 11 bases between them. The CDR3 runs to 14 residues. CDR3 coding DNA: TGTGCCAGCAGTGAAACCGGACAGAGCTATGGCTACACCTTC. Its translation is CASSETGQSYGYTF.

V usage is TRBV30 and J usage is TRBJ1-1; perhaps TRBD1 as D (6 bases). The CDR3 is made up of 12 amino acids. Deletions cut 5 bases from V and 11 bases from J, with 18 bases between. Germline-derived CDR1 and CDR2 are GTSNPN and SVGIG (reference sequence). CDR3 residues: CAWSRGGAGAFF. The CDR3 DNA is TGTGCCTGGTCCCGTGGGGGGGCAGGGGCTTTCTTT.

The rearrangement joins TRBV20-1 to TRBJ1-1; D not resolved. Trimming removed 3 bases at V and 6 bases at J, with 5 bases between. The CDR3 covers 10 residues. CDR1 and CDR2 from the germline V gene are DFQATT and SNEGSKA (reference sequence). Written as DNA, the CDR3 is TGCAGTGCTAGGATAGCTGAAGCTTTCTTT. Translated, it gives CSARIAEAFF.

For the CDR3, the DNA is TGTGCCACCAGCGGCAGGGCCTCCTCTGGAAACACCATATATTTT. This codes for CATSGRASSGNTIYF. The J gene is TRBJ1-3, the V gene TRBV15; tentative D call: TRBD1 (5 bases). Germline CDR1 LNHNV, CDR2 YYDKDF (reference sequence). The V gene lost 5 bases and the J gene lost 0 bases, with 11 bases spanning the gap. This CDR3 comprises 15 residues.

This chain connects TRBV5-4 to TRBJ2-3, with 8 bases lining up with TRBD2. CDR3 length: 16 residues. V lost 2 bases to trimming and J lost 1 base; unmatched junction nucleotides: 6. Looked up from germline, CDR1 is SGHNT and CDR2 is YYREEE (reference sequence). In nucleotides, the CDR3 is TGTGCCAGCAGCTTACCGAGCGGGAGAGGCACAGATACGCAGTATTTT. This gives the protein CASSLPSGRGTDTQYF.

This chain connects TRBV5-1 to TRBJ2-5, with D perhaps TRBD2 (6 bases). The CDR3 is made up of 14 amino acids. Looked up from germline, CDR1 is SGHRS and CDR2 is YFSETQ. Trimming took 6 bases from V and 3 from J, leaving 15 bases between them. The CDR3, as DNA: TGCGCCAGCACCCCGGGCGGGGTCAAAGAGACCCAGTACTTC. Translating gives CASTPGGVKETQYF.

The chain is built from TRBV30 and TRBJ1-1; the match to TRBD1 covers 7 bases. V shed 1 base and J 2 bases; nucleotides not matched to a gene: 1. The CDR3 contains 13 residues. CDR1 is GTSNPN, CDR2 SVGIG, per germline (reference sequence). CDR3 loop: CAWSAGGNTEAFF. DNA for the CDR3: TGTGCCTGGAGTGCAGGGGGTAACACTGAAGCTTTCTTT.

The chain carries TRBV12-3 or TRBV12-4 and TRBJ2-7, with 9 bases matching TRBD1. V shed 5 bases and J 8 bases; nucleotides not matched to a gene: 7. The CDR3 covers 13 residues. The CDR3 loop is CASSRQGEGKQYF. The CDR3 DNA reads as TGTGCCAGCAGTCGACAGGGGGAGGGCAAGCAGTACTTC.

The chain employs TRBV4-3 and TRBJ1-3; D gene ambiguous. The CDR3 is 13 amino acids. Germline CDR1 LGHNA, CDR2 YSLEER. Trimming left V 0 bases short and J 4 bases short, with 4 bases between. The CDR3 sequence: CASSQERGNTIYF. The CDR3 DNA is TGCGCCAGCAGCCAAGAGAGGGGAAACACCATATATTTT.

V gene TRBV5-1 combines with J gene TRBJ2-7; D is uncertain. The germline V and J ends were trimmed by 1 base and 7 bases, with 6 bases remaining between them. The CDR3 totals 11 residues. Germline V gene lookup returns CDR1 SGHRS and CDR2 YFSETQ. CDR3 loop: CASSLNTEQYF. The CDR3 bases are TGCGCCAGCAGCTTGAATACAGAGCAGTACTTC.

The J gene is TRBJ1-2, the V gene TRBV19, with a tentative D call TRBD1 (6 bases). Germline V gene lookup returns CDR1 LNHDA and CDR2 SQIVND (reference sequence). The CDR3 runs to 12 residues. With 2 bases removed from V and 10 bases from J, the gap between germline ends came to 11 bases. The CDR3 here is CASSINRQDYTF. CDR3 bases: TGTGCCAGTAGTATAAATAGACAGGACTACACCTTC.

The chain recombines TRBV30 with TRBJ2-7; 7 bases map to TRBD2. CDR3 size: 16 residues. J was trimmed by 0 bases and V by 3 bases; bases with no gene match: 11. Germline V gives CDR1 GTSNPN, CDR2 SVGIG (reference sequence). CDR3 amino acids: CAWRNRGGTNSYEQYF. CDR3 bases: TGTGCCTGGAGGAACCGCGGGGGAACAAACTCCTACGAGCAGTACTTC.

This chain uses TRBV6-2 or TRBV6-3 with TRBJ2-1; 10 bases agree with TRBD2. The CDR3 is 18 amino acids. Trimming removed 0 bases from V and 5 bases from J; junction bases left unmatched: 10. CDR1 and CDR2 (germline): MNHEY, SVGEGT. Here the CDR3 DNA reads TGTGCCAGCAGTTACTCGATGAGCGCTAGCGGGAGCCACAATGAGCAGTTCTTC. This sequence encodes CASSYSMSASGSHNEQFF.

The gene calls are TRBV28 and TRBJ2-1; D possibly corresponds to TRBD1 (5 bases). Germline V gene sequence: CDR1 MDHEN, CDR2 SYDVKM. The V gene lost 6 bases and the J gene lost 5 bases, with 11 bases spanning the gap. This CDR3 is built from 13 residues. Written as DNA, the CDR3 is TGTGCCAGCAGCCCTGACAGCAACAATGAGCAGTTCTTC. Translating gives CASSPDSNNEQFF. The variable domain in full, completed from reference TRBV28 and TRBJ2-1, reads DVKVTQSSRYLVKRTGEKVFLECVQDMDHENMFWYRQDPGLGLRLIYFSYDVKMKEKGDIPEGYSVSREKKERFSLILESASTNQTSMYLCASSPDSNNEQFFGPGTRLTVL.

This clone is a singleton in its sample. This chain joins TRBV18 and TRBJ2-3; 7 bases line up with TRBD2. The CDR3 runs 14 residues. V lost 4 bases to trimming and J lost 0 bases; unmatched junction nucleotides: 1. CDR1 is KGHSH and CDR2 is LQKENI in the germline V gene. The CDR3 coding sequence is TGTGCCAGCTCACGGGGGGGGAGCACAGATACGCAGTATTTT. It specifies CASSRGGSTDTQYF.

The V gene is TRBV4-3, the J gene TRBJ1-2; 10 bases align to TRBD1. After removal of 0 bases from V and 2 bases from J, the junction contained 6 bases not matched to a gene. The CDR3 is 17 amino acids. In germline, CDR1 is LGHNA, CDR2 YSLEER. The CDR3: CASSQDKGTGVNYGYTF. CDR3 DNA sequence: TGCGCCAGCAGCCAAGATAAAGGGACAGGGGTCAACTATGGCTACACCTTC.

J is TRBJ1-2 and V is TRBV29-1; D is undetermined. There are 11 residues in the CDR3. The germline V gene has CDR1 SQVTM and CDR2 ANQGSEA. The ends were cut back, 4 bases at V and 0 bases at J, with 3 bases in the middle. CDR3 in DNA: TGCAGCGTTGGAGCTAACTATGGCTACACCTTC. Its protein is CSVGANYGYTF. The whole variable domain, remainder taken from reference TRBV29-1 and TRBJ1-2, is SAVISQKPSRDICQRGTSLTIQCQVDSQVTMMFWYRQQPGQSLTLIATANQGSEATYESGFVIDKFPISRPNLTFSTLTVSNMSPEDSSIYLCSVGANYGYTFGSGTRLTVV.

This clone was recorded once. The chain joins TRBV6-5 to TRBJ1-3; a possible D gene is TRBD1 (6 bases). CDR1 MNHEY and CDR2 SVGAGI come from the germline V gene. The CDR3 has 14 residues. Deletions cut 3 bases from V and 2 bases from J, with 8 bases between. The CDR3 sequence: CASSYTGTGNTIYF. The CDR3, as DNA: TGTGCCAGCAGTTATACAGGGACTGGAAACACCATATATTTT.

V and J are TRBV9 and TRBJ2-5; perhaps TRBD2 as D (7 bases). Germline CDR1 and CDR2: SGDLS and YYNGEE. Deletions cut 2 bases from V and 5 bases from J, with 16 bases between. There are 15 residues in the CDR3. Here the CDR3 reads CASSVGGRKKETQYF. The CDR3, as DNA: TGTGCCAGCAGCGTGGGGGGGCGCAAGAAGGAGACCCAGTACTTC.

The rearrangement links TRBV7-2 to TRBJ2-7; 11 bases fit TRBD2. CDR3 length equals 15 residues. Germline CDR1 and CDR2: SGHTA and FQGNSA. Trimming at V came to 5 bases and at J to 3 bases, leaving 6 bases not matched to a gene. DNA of the CDR3: TGTGCCAGCAGCCCAATAGCGGGAGGGCTCTACGAGCAGTACTTC. This translates into CASSPIAGGLYEQYF.